This T cell receptor beta chain was sequenced during a study of shared clonotypes between healthy human individuals. General study points: Represented diversity, genetic and exposure-history alike, was limited by few donors. Large depth notwithstanding, sorted-subset sequencing proved incomplete by rarefaction. Non-shared clonotypes had lower generation probabilities than clonotypes shared by all four sorted-subset donors.

Libraries were prepared by immunoSEQ multiplex PCR; TCRdb keeps only in-frame clonotypes and omits some of them. This table has over 2 million clones, around 96% appearing once. CD8 cells classed as naive were CD45RO-negative and positively selected for CCR7, excluding terminally differentiated effector memory CD45RA+ cells. In regard to this clone: No antigen is known for it.

The clonotype originates from a young man in good health. The sample was naive CD8+ T cells sorted from blood.

The CDR3 nucleotides are TGTGCCAGCAGTTACGAGCTAGCGGGAGAGACCCAGTACTTC. The encoded protein is CASSYELAGETQYF. This chain connects TRBV6-5 to TRBJ2-5; 8 nucleotides align to TRBD2. Germline CDR1 and CDR2: MNHEY and SVGAGI. V was clipped by 2 bases and J by 4 bases; unmatched bases: 3. This CDR3 contains 14 residues.